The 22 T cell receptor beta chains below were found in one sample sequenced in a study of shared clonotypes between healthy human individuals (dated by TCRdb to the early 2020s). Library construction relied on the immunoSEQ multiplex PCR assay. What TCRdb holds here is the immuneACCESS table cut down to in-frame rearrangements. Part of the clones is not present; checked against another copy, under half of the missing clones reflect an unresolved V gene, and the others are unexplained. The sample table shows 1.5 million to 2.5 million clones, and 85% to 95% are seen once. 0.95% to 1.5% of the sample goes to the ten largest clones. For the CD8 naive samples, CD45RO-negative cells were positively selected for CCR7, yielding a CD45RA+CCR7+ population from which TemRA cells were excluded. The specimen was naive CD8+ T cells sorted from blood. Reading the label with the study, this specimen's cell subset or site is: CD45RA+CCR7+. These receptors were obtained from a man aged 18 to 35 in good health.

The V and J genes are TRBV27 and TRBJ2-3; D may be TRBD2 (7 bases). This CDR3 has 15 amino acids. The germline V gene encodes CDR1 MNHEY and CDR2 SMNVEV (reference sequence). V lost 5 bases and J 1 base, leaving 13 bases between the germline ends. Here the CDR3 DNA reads TGTGCCAGCAGTCCGGGGAGGGGGGGCACAGATACGCAGTATTTT. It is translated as CASSPGRGGTDTQYF.

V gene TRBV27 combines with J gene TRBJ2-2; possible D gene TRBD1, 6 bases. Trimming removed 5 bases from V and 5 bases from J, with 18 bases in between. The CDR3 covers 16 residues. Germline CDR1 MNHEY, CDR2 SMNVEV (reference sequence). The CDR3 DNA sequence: TGTGCCAGCAGTCCGCCGCGCCAGGGACAAACCGGGGAGCTGTTTTTT. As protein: CASSPPRQGQTGELFF.

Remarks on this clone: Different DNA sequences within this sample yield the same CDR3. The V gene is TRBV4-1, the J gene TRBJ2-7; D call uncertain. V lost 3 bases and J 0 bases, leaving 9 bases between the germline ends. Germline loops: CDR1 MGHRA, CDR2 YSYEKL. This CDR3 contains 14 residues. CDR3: CASSHKQSSYEQYF. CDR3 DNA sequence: TGCGCCAGCAGCCATAAACAGAGCTCCTACGAGCAGTACTTC.

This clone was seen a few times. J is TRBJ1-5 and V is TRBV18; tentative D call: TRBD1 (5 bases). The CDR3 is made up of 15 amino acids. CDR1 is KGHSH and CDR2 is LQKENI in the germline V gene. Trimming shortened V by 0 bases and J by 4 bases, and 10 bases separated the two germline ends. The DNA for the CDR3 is TGTGCCAGCTCACCACCTGAAGGGGCTAATCAGCCCCAGCATTTT. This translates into CASSPPEGANQPQHF.

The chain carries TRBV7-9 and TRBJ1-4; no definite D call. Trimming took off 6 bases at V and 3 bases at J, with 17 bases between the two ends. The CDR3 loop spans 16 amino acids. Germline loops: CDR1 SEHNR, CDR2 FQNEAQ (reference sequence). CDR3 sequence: CASRPPLRAPNEKLFF. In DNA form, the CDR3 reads TGTGCCAGCAGACCTCCACTCCGGGCTCCTAATGAAAAACTGTTTTTT.

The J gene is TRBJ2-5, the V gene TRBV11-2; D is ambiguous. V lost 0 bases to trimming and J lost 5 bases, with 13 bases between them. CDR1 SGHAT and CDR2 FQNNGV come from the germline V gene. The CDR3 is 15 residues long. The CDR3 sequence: CASSLDRRVWETQYF. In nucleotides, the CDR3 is TGTGCCAGCAGCTTAGATCGTCGTGTATGGGAGACCCAGTACTTC.

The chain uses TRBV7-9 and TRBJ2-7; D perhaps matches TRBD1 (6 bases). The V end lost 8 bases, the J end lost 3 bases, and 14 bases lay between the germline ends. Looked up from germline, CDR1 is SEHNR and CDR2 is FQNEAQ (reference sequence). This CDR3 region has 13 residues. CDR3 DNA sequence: TGTGCCAGCTCAGTTAGGGGGAGCTACGAGCAGTACTTC. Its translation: CASSVRGSYEQYF.

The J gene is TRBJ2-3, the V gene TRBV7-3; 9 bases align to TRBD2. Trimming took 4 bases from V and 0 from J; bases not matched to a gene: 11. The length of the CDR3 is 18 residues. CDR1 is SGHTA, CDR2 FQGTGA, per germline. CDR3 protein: CASSYSPTSGTSTDTQYF. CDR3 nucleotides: TGTGCCAGCAGCTATAGCCCGACTAGCGGTACGAGCACAGATACGCAGTATTTT. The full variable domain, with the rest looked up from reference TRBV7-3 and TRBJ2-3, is GAGVSQTPSNKVTEKGKYVELRCDPISGHTALYWYRQSLGQGPEFLIYFQGTGAADDSGLPNDRFFAVRPEGSVSTLKIQRTERGDSAVYLCASSYSPTSGTSTDTQYFGPGTRLTVL.

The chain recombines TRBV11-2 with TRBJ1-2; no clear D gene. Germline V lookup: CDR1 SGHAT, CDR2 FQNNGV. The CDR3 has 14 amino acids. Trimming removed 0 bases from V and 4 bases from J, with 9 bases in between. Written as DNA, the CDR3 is TGTGCCAGCAGCTTAGATCACGCTCTCTATGGCTACACCTTC. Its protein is CASSLDHALYGYTF.

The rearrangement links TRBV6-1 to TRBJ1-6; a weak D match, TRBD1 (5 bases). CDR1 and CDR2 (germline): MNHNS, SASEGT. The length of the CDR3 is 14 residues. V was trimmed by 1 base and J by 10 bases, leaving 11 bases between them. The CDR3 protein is CASSEGPGHSPLHF. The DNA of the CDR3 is TGTGCCAGCAGTGAAGGCCCCGGACACTCACCCCTCCACTTT.

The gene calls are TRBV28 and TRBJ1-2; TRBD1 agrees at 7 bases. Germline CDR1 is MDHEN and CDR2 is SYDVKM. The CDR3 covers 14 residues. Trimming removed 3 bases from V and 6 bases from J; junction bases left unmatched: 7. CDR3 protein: CASSLQGVGDGYTF. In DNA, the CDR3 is TGTGCCAGCAGTTTGCAGGGGGTTGGGGATGGCTACACCTTC.

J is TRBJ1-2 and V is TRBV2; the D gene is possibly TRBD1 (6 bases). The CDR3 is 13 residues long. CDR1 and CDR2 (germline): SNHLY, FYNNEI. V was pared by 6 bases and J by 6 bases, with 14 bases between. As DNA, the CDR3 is TGTGCCAGCAGGGACAGTTCTACGGATGGCTACACCTTC. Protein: CASRDSSTDGYTF.

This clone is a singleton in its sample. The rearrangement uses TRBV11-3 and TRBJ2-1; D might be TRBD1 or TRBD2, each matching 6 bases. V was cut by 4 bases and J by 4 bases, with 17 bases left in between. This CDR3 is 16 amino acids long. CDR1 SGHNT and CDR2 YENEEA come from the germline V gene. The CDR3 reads CASSSYGGPGYNEQFF. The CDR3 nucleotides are TGTGCCAGCAGCTCCTACGGGGGCCCGGGGTACAATGAGCAGTTCTTC.

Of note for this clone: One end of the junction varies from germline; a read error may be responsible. The CDR3 DNA sequence: TGTGCCAGCTCACCCGGGACCGTTCCTATGAACCCTGAAGCTTTCTTT. Translating gives CASSPGTVPMNPEAFF. V and J are TRBV18 and TRBJ1-1, with a weak D call TRBD1 (5 bases). Germline V gene lookup returns CDR1 KGHSH and CDR2 LQKENI. The CDR3 runs to 16 residues.

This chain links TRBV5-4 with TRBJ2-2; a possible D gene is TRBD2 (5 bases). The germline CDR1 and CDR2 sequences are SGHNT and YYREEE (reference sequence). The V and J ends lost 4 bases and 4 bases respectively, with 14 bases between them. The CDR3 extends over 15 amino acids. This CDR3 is CASSPAGLGTGELFF. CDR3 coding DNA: TGTGCCAGCAGCCCCGCCGGACTCGGCACCGGGGAGCTGTTTTTT.

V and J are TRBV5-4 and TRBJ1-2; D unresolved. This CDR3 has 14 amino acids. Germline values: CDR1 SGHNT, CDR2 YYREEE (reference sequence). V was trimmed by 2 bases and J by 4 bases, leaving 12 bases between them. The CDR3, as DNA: TGTGCCAGCAGCTTTGGAGAGAGCACCTATGGCTACACCTTC. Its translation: CASSFGESTYGYTF.

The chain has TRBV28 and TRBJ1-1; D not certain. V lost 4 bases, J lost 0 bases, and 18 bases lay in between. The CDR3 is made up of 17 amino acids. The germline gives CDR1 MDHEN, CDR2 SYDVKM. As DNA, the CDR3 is TGTGCCAGCAGTTCTGTGCAACGAAAAAGTTTGAACACTGAAGCTTTCTTT. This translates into CASSSVQRKSLNTEAFF.

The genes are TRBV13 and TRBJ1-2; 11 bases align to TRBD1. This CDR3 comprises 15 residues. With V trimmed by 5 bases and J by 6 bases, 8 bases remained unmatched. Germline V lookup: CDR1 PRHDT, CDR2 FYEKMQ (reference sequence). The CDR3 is CASSPPDRGLNGYTF. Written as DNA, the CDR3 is TGTGCCAGCAGCCCGCCGGACAGGGGGCTCAATGGCTACACCTTC.

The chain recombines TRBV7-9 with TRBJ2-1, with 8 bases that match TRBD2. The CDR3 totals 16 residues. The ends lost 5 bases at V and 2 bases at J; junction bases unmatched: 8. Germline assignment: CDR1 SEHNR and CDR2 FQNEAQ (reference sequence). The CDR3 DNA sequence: TGTGCCAGCAGCGAGACCGGGACTAGGGCCTACAATGAGCAGTTCTTC. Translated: CASSETGTRAYNEQFF.

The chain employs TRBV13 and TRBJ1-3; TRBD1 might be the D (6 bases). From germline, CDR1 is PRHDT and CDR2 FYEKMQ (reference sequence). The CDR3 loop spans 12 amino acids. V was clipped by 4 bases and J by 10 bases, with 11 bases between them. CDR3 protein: CASSSKRGTIYF. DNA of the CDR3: TGTGCCAGCAGCTCGAAGAGGGGGACCATATATTTT.

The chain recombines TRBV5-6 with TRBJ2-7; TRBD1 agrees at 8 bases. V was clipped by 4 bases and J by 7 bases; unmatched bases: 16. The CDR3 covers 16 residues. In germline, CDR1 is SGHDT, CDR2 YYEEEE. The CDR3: CASSMEGQELPREQYF. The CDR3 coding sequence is TGTGCCAGCAGCATGGAGGGACAGGAGTTGCCGCGGGAGCAGTACTTC. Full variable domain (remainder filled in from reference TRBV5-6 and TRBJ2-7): DAGVTQSPTHLIKTRGQQVTLRCSPKSGHDTVSWYQQALGQGPQFIFQYYEEEERQRGNFPDRFSGHQFPNYSSELNVNALLLGDSALYLCASSMEGQELPREQYFGPGTRLTVT.

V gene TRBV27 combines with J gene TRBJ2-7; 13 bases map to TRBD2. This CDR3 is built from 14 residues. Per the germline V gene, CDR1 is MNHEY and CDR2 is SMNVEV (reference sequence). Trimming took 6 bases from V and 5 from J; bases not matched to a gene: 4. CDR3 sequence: CASRLAGGPNEQYF. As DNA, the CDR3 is TGTGCCAGCAGACTAGCGGGAGGGCCAAACGAGCAGTACTTC.